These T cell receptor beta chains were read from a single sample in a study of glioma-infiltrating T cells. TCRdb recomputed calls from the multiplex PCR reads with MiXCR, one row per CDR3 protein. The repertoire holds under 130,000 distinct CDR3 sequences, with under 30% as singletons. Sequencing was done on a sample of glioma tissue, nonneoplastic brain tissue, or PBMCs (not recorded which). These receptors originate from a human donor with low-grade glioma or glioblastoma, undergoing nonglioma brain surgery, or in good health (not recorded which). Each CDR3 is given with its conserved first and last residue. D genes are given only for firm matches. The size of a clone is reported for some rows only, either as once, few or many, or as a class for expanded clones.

TGTGCCAGCAGGGCCACTAGCGGGGGAAACTACGAGCAGTACTTC | CASRATSGGNYEQYF | many | TRBD2 | TRBJ2-7 | TRBV6-1
TGTGCCAGCAGTGATAGGCCAAGTGGATACAATGAGCAGTACTTC | CASSDRPSGYNEQYF | - | - | TRBJ2-7 | TRBV6-4
TGCAGTGCTCCCCCAACCATAAACAGGGCGACCTACGAGCAGTACTTC | CSAPPTINRATYEQYF | many | - | TRBJ2-7 | TRBV20-1
TGTGCCAGCAGTCACGACACTGGGAGCCCTAAAGAGACCCAGTACTTC | CASSHDTGSPKETQYF | many | - | TRBJ2-5 | TRBV28
TGTGCCATCAGTGCGGGGGCGGATCAGTCCCAGCATTTT | CAISAGADQSQHF | - | - | TRBJ1-5 | TRBV10-3
TGTGCCAGCACCACCCTGGACAGGGGAAGCAGTCAGCCCCAGCATTTT | CASTTLDRGSSQPQHF | few | TRBD1 | TRBJ1-5 | TRBV4-2
TGTGCCAGCAGTGCCTTCCCAACGGGGGTTAGCACAGATACGCAGTATTTT | CASSAFPTGVSTDTQYF | many | - | TRBJ2-3 | TRBV2
TGTGCCACATCAAAATTAGGCAATCAGCCCCAGCATTTT | CATSKLGNQPQHF | many | - | TRBJ1-5 | TRBV24-1
TGTGCCAGCAGTCCAGCCGAGGGCAATGAGCAGTTCTTC | CASSPAEGNEQFF | many | - | TRBJ2-1 | TRBV28
TGCGCCAGCAGCCAAGATCAGGGGGCATGGTATGGCTACACCTTC | CASSQDQGAWYGYTF | many | TRBD1 | TRBJ1-2 | TRBV4-3
TGTGCCAGCAGTGAGACCCAGTACTTC | CASSETQYF | - | - | TRBJ2-5 | TRBV2
TGTGCCAGCACCTCCCCCGGGACAGGGCACTACGAGCAGTACTTC | CASTSPGTGHYEQYF | few | TRBD1 | TRBJ2-7 | TRBV7-9
TGTGCCAGCAGTTCCGTCGGGACAGCGTACGAGCAGTACTTC | CASSSVGTAYEQYF | many | TRBD1 | TRBJ2-7 | TRBV6-1
TGTGCCAGCAGTTTTACCTCCGGCACCGCCTACGAGCAGTACTTC | CASSFTSGTAYEQYF | many | - | TRBJ2-7 | TRBV27
TGTGCCAGTAGTATAGGCGGAGGGAGGGACACTGAAGCTTTCTTT | CASSIGGGRDTEAFF | - | - | TRBJ1-1 | TRBV19
TGTGCCAGCAGAGTCGGGGGGCACTACGAGCAGTACTTC | CASRVGGHYEQYF | few | - | TRBJ2-7 | TRBV3-1
TGCAGTGCACATGGGCAGGGACGAAATGAGCAGTTCTTC | CSAHGQGRNEQFF | many | - | TRBJ2-1 | TRBV20-1
TGTGCCAGCAGCCCTCCTGGGACAGGGAATTCACCCCTCCACTTT | CASSPPGTGNSPLHF | few | TRBD1 | TRBJ1-6 | TRBV7-9
TGTGCCAGCAGACCGCCCGGGACAGGGGGCTCATCACCCCTCCACTTT | CASRPPGTGGSSPLHF | many | TRBD1 | TRBJ1-6 | TRBV6-1
TGTGCCTGGATCCCATCAACCGGGGTAGCCAAAAACATTCAGTACTTC | CAWIPSTGVAKNIQYF | - | - | TRBJ2-4 | TRBV30
TGCAGTGCGAGAGGGGTGGATAGCAATCAGCCCCAGCATTTT | CSARGVDSNQPQHF | many | - | TRBJ1-5 | TRBV20-1
TGTGCCAGCAGCTCCTCCTCTGAGCAGTTCTTC | CASSSSSEQFF | - | - | TRBJ2-1 | TRBV13
TGTGCCAGCAGCTTGGGTTGGGGAAGCGAGCAGTACTTC | CASSLGWGSEQYF | few | - | TRBJ2-7 | TRBV5-6
TGTGCCAGCAGCTTAACGGAGGACAACACCTACAATGAGCAGTTCTTC | CASSLTEDNTYNEQFF | once | - | TRBJ2-1 | TRBV11-1
TGTGCCAGTAGTATCACAGGCGGCTACACCTTC | CASSITGGYTF | many | - | TRBJ1-2 | TRBV19
TGTGCCAGCAGTAGAAGACTAACACTACAAACTCAAGAGACCCAGTACTTC | CASSRRLTLQTQETQYF | - | - | TRBJ2-5 | TRBV6-5
TGTGCCAGCAGCTTAACTTATCGCACTGAAGCTTTCTTT | CASSLTYRTEAFF | many | - | TRBJ1-1 | TRBV7-2